Following are 8 T cell receptor beta chains from one sample sequenced in a study of CD8 T cells in ankylosing spondylitis (dated by TCRdb to about 2017). Library preparation was by 5' RACE. Sequenced on an Illumina HiSeq 2500. The raw public reads went through TCRdb reprocessing: fastp at Q25, MiXCR clone calling, in-frame beta chains kept. Rows with one shared CDR3 protein collapse into an entry with the most common genes and DNA. This sample lists under 15,000 distinct CDR3 sequences; roughly 3% were detected once. The top ten clones comprise under 9% of the sample. Sequenced input: blood, either unsorted or a sorted T cell fraction (not recorded which). These receptors came from a male donor with ankylosing spondylitis or in good health (not recorded which).

There are many counts of this clonotype. The rearrangement links TRBV9 to TRBJ1-2, with TRBD1 matching over 9 bases. CDR3 length equals 15 residues. Germline lookup yields CDR1 SGDLS and CDR2 YYNGEE. V lost 3 bases to trimming and J lost 5 bases; unmatched junction nucleotides: 8. The CDR3 coding sequence is TGTGCCAGCAGCGCCTTGGGACAGGGTCTATATGGCTACACCTTC. Translated, it gives CASSALGQGLYGYTF.

This clonotype was counted at least ten times. This chain uses TRBV9 with TRBJ2-7, with 9 bases lining up with TRBD1. With V trimmed by 5 bases and J by 2 bases, 2 bases remained unmatched. CDR3 length: 13 amino acids. Germline lookup yields CDR1 SGDLS and CDR2 YYNGEE. The CDR3 bases are TGTGCCAGCAGTCGACAGGGGGCCTACGAGCAGTACTTC. Encoded protein: CASSRQGAYEQYF.

This clonotype has at least ten counts. This chain uses TRBV9 with TRBJ2-3; no clear D. V lost 4 bases and J lost 0, with 3 bases in between. Per germline, CDR1 SGDLS and CDR2 YYNGEE. This CDR3 is 12 amino acids long. DNA for the CDR3: TGTGCCAGCAGCTCAAGCACAGATACGCAGTATTTT. Translated, it gives CASSSSTDTQYF.

This clonotype is medium-sized by share. The V call is TRBV9, the J call TRBJ2-3; 9 bases agree with TRBD2. Trimming cost V 4 bases and J 2 bases; bases outside gene matches: 8. Germline CDR1 reads SGDLS; CDR2 reads YYNGEE. This CDR3 is 16 amino acids long. The CDR3 coding sequence is TGTGCCAGCAGCTGGAGCGGGGGGACACACACAGATACGCAGTATTTT. Its translation is CASSWSGGTHTDTQYF.

This clonotype was detected ten times or more. The chain couples TRBV9 to TRBJ2-1; 8 positions match TRBD2. Trimming cost V 0 bases and J 8 bases; bases outside gene matches: 7. The CDR3 has 15 residues. Germline CDR1 is SGDLS and CDR2 is YYNGEE. As DNA, the CDR3 is TGTGCCAGCAGCGTAGAAGCGGGAGTGGGTTATGAGCAGTTCTTC. Translating gives CASSVEAGVGYEQFF.

There are many counts of this clonotype. J is TRBJ2-1 and V is TRBV9, with D unresolved. The CDR3 consists of 15 residues. Trimming cost V 0 bases and J 9 bases, with 16 bases left between them. In germline, CDR1 is SGDLS, CDR2 YYNGEE. CDR3 loop: CASSVELAQQTEQFF. The CDR3 DNA sequence: TGTGCCAGCAGCGTAGAATTAGCTCAGCAGACTGAGCAGTTCTTC.

This clonotype was recorded at least ten times. The V gene is TRBV9, the J gene TRBJ2-7; a weak D match, TRBD1 (6 bases). The length of the CDR3 is 16 residues. V gave up 0 bases and J gave up 2 bases, with 15 bases separating them. Germline V gene sequence: CDR1 SGDLS, CDR2 YYNGEE. Here the CDR3 DNA reads TGTGCCAGCAGCGTAGCTACGGGGACAACTGCCTACGAGCAGTACTTC. Its protein product is CASSVATGTTAYEQYF.

This clonotype was counted many times. Written as DNA, the CDR3 is TGTGCCAGCGAACCGGGACAGGGCGAAACAAGCACAGATACGCAGTATTTT. This codes for CASEPGQGETSTDTQYF. The chain is built from TRBV24-1 and TRBJ2-3; TRBD1 matches at 9 bases. This CDR3 has 17 residues. V dropped 11 bases and J dropped 0; count of bases not matched to a gene: 14. The germline gives CDR1 KGHDR, CDR2 SFDVKD.